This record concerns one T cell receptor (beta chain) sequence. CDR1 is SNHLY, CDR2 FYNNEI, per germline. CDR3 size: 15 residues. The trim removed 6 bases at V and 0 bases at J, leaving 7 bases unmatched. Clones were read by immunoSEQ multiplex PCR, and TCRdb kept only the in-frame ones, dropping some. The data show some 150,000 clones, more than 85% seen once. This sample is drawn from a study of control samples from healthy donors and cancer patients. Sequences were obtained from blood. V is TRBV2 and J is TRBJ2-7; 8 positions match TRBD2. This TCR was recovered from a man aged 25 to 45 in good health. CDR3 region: CASSPKAGASYEQYF. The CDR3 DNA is TGTGCCAGCAGCCCCAAAGCGGGGGCCTCCTACGAGCAGTACTTC. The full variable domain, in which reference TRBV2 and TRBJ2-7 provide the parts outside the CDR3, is EPEVTQTPSHQVTQMGQEVILRCVPISNHLYFYWYRQILGQKVEFLVSFYNNEISEKSEIFDDQFSVERPDGSNFTLKIRSTKLEDSAMYFCASSPKAGASYEQYFGPGTRLTVT.